These 15 T cell receptor beta chains share one sample of origin, sequenced in a study of cytomegalovirus exposure and HLA in healthy donors. Method: immunoSEQ multiplex PCR; TCRdb's copy keeps in-frame clones and lacks some. The table shows about 220,000 clones, with approximately 90% occurring only once. Input material: PBMCs. These receptors were collected from a man in his late teens or twenties in good health and CMV-seronegative.

The chain joins TRBV21-1 to TRBJ2-3; the table calls TRBD2, which could not be checked here. TRBV21-1 corresponds to a pseudogene. The CDR3 totals 13 residues. The CDR3 loop reads CASTRGVSNTQYF. The CDR3, as DNA: TGTGCCAGCACGCGGGGAGTAAGTAATACGCAGTATTTT.

V is TRBV5-4 and J is TRBJ2-7; TRBD1 matches at 7 bases. CDR1 is SGHNT and CDR2 is YYREEE in the germline V gene (reference sequence). The length of the CDR3 is 14 residues. Trimming cost V 3 bases and J 2 bases; bases outside gene matches: 5. CDR3 loop: CASSSGQPAYEQYF. CDR3 nucleotide sequence: TGTGCCAGCAGCTCGGGACAGCCTGCCTACGAGCAGTACTTC.

The chain links TRBV10-3 to TRBJ2-5; 9 positions match TRBD2. The ends lost 7 bases at V and 5 bases at J; junction bases unmatched: 11. CDR1 is ENHRY and CDR2 is SYGVKD in the germline V gene. The CDR3 totals 15 residues. The CDR3 region has the DNA TGTGCCATCAAGGACGTGGCGGGGGGGCACGAGACCCAGTACTTC. Translated, it gives CAIKDVAGGHETQYF.

The rearrangement joins TRBV2 to TRBJ1-6; D perhaps matches TRBD1 (5 bases). Germline assignment: CDR1 SNHLY and CDR2 FYNNEI. The CDR3 length is 14 residues. With 4 bases removed from V and 7 bases from J, the gap between germline ends came to 11 bases. CDR3 region: CASSVSDTNSPLHF. DNA for the CDR3: TGTGCCAGCAGTGTCTCGGACACCAATTCACCCCTCCACTTT.

This chain links TRBV27 with TRBJ2-7; 8 nucleotides line up with TRBD1. Germline V gene data show CDR1 as MNHEY and CDR2 as SMNVEV (reference sequence). The CDR3 consists of 16 residues. The ends lost 4 bases at V and 2 bases at J; junction bases unmatched: 10. The CDR3 reads CASSSPREDRAYEQYF. The CDR3 DNA reads as TGTGCCAGCAGTTCTCCCCGAGAGGACAGGGCCTACGAGCAGTACTTC.

V is TRBV19 and J is TRBJ2-7, with 8 nucleotides matching TRBD1. V was pared by 7 bases and J by 4 bases, with 6 bases of the junction left unmatched. Germline assignment: CDR1 LNHDA and CDR2 SQIVND (reference sequence). CDR3 length: 13 residues. The CDR3 DNA follows: TGTGCCAGTATGCGGACAGGGTCGTACGAGCAGTACTTC. Translated, it gives CASMRTGSYEQYF.

This clone was seen a single time. This chain links TRBV28 with TRBJ1-3; 8 bases map to TRBD1. V lost 5 bases and J lost 4; bases outside the gene matches: 4. This CDR3 comprises 14 residues. Germline V gene sequence: CDR1 MDHEN, CDR2 SYDVKM. The CDR3 loop reads CASSITGGGNTIYF. CDR3 in DNA: TGTGCCAGCAGTATTACAGGGGGAGGAAACACCATATATTTT.

Remarks on this clone: Germline is not matched at one junction end, which may reflect a read error. The rearrangement uses TRBV30 and TRBJ2-7; 7 nucleotides align to TRBD1. The CDR3 sequence is 12 residues long. CDR1 and CDR2 from the germline V gene are GTSNPN and SVGIG (reference sequence). The CDR3 is CAWRRQSGQLNF. The CDR3 nucleotides read TGTGCCTGGAGACGTCAGTCGGGACAGTTGAACTTC.

The chain uses TRBV29-1 and TRBJ2-1; TRBD2 matches 7 bases. The V and J ends lost 7 bases and 0 bases, in that order; junction bases with no gene match: 3. The CDR3 length is 13 residues. CDR1 and CDR2 (germline): SQVTM, ANQGSEA. The CDR3 region is CSGWTSSYNEQFF. The CDR3 bases are TGCAGCGGGTGGACTAGCTCCTACAATGAGCAGTTCTTC.

This clone appeared a few times. As the CDR3 is not closed by the conserved phenylalanine or tryptophan, this likely results from a read error. It is unclear where the CDR3 begins or ends on the DNA, so no DNA is shown, and the CDR3 is as TCRdb lists it. J is TRBJ2-7 and V is TRBV2; whether TRBD2, the table's D call, matches the DNA was not checked. The germline V gene has CDR1 SNHLY and CDR2 FYNNEI. The CDR3 contains 12 residues when both ends are counted. CDR3 loop: CASSEDHGTAIP.

The genes are TRBV19 and TRBJ1-5, with TRBD1 identical over 9 bases. Per the germline V gene, CDR1 is LNHDA and CDR2 is SQIVND (reference sequence). V lost 5 bases, J lost 0 bases, and 14 bases stayed unmatched. There are 19 residues in the CDR3. The CDR3 loop reads CASSGAPDRGWGSNQPQHF. DNA of the CDR3: TGTGCCAGTAGTGGAGCCCCGGACAGGGGATGGGGTAGCAATCAGCCCCAGCATTTT.

This clone was observed once. The chain has TRBV7-2 and TRBJ1-2; D is possibly TRBD1 (5 bases). The length of the CDR3 is 16 residues. Trimming removed 3 bases at V and 1 base at J, with 15 bases between. Germline lookup yields CDR1 SGHTA and CDR2 FQGNSA. This chain's CDR3 is CASSFSQGLSNYGYTF. DNA of the CDR3: TGTGCCAGCAGCTTTTCTCAGGGATTGAGTAACTATGGCTACACCTTC.

Here the CDR3 DNA reads TGTGCCAGCAGTGCCCTCTTAGATGGTACGCAGTATTTT. Protein: CASSALLDGTQYF. This chain uses TRBV2 with TRBJ2-3; D not certain. CDR1 is SNHLY and CDR2 is FYNNEI in the germline V gene. Trimming removed 4 bases at V and 8 bases at J, with 13 bases between. The CDR3 consists of 13 residues.

The chain joins TRBV14 to TRBJ2-3; 11 bases are shared with TRBD1. This CDR3 comprises 16 residues. With 0 bases clipped from V and 5 bases from J, the junction kept 4 bases outside the gene matches. CDR1 is SGHDN and CDR2 is FVKESK in the germline V gene. The CDR3 DNA reads as TGTGCCAGCAGCCAAGACCCGGACAGGGGGCGAGATACGCAGTATTTT. Translating it yields CASSQDPDRGRDTQYF.

The chain uses TRBV7-9 and TRBJ2-5; D call uncertain. V lost 8 bases and J 4 bases, leaving 2 bases between the germline ends. From germline, CDR1 is SEHNR and CDR2 FQNEAQ (reference sequence). The CDR3 has 9 amino acids. CDR3 sequence: CASLETQYF. DNA of the CDR3: TGTGCCAGCCTAGAGACCCAGTACTTC.